This T cell receptor (beta chain) originates from a study of T-cell reconstitution after alpha-beta-depleted transplantation in children. General study results and limits: Recipient T cells and thymic progenitors that survived gave rise to the high TCRbeta diversity observed at day 60 in some patients. Expanded graft clones numbering several hundred reportedly gave rise to alpha-beta T cells about two months after transplant. Newly generated T cells supplied most T-cell counts and diversity one year post-transplant.

Construction of the TCRbeta library involved unique molecular identifiers. TCRdb redid the calling of the PCR reads with MiXCR, one entry per CDR3 protein. This sample has about 980,000 distinct CDR3 sequences, with under 30% found just once. The CDR3 has 15 residues. The ends lost 5 bases at V and 3 bases at J; junction bases unmatched: 10. The germline V gene encodes CDR1 DFQATT and CDR2 SNEGSKA (reference sequence). Notes on this clonotype: The antigen is unknown.

The origin of this receptor is a boy in the first two years of life who had a stem cell transplant for SCID, so the T cells may come from the graft donor. Sequenced here: PBMCs, mostly from graft donor cells, sampled 360 days after TCRalphabeta/CD19-depleted stem cell transplant. The rearrangement links TRBV20-1 to TRBJ1-1; 9 bases align to TRBD1. The CDR3 nucleotides read TGCAGTGCTGCTGGGGGACAGGGAGGGGACACTGAAGCTTTCTTT. This codes for CSAAGGQGGDTEAFF.